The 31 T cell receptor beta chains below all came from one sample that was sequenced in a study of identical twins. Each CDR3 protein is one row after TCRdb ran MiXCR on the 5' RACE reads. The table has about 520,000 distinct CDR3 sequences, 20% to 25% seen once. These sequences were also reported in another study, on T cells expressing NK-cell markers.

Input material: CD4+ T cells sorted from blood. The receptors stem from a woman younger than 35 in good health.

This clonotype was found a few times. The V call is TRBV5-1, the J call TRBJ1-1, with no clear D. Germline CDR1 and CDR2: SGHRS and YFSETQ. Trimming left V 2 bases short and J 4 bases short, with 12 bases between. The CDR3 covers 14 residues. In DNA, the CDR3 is TGCGCCAGCAGCTTAAGGGAGTTTGGCACTGAAGCTTTCTTT. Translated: CASSLREFGTEAFF.

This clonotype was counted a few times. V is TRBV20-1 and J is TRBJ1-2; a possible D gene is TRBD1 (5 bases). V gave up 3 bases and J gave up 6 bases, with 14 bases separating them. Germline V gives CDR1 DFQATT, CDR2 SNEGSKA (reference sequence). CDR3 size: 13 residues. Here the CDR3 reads CSASVAGMDGYTF. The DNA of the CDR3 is TGCAGTGCTAGTGTCGCAGGGATGGATGGCTACACCTTC.

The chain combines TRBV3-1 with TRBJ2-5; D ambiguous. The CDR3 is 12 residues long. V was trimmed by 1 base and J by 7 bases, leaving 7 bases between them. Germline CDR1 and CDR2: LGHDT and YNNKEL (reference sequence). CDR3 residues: CASSQGLGTQYF. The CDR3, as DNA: TGTGCCAGCAGCCAAGGGTTGGGGACCCAGTACTTC.

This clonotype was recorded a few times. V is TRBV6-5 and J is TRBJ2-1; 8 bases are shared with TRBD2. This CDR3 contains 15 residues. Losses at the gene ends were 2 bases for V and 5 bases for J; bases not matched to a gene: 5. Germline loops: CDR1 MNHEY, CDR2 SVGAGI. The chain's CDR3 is CASSYVRGGNNEQFF. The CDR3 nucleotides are TGTGCCAGCAGTTACGTCCGGGGGGGAAACAATGAGCAGTTCTTC.

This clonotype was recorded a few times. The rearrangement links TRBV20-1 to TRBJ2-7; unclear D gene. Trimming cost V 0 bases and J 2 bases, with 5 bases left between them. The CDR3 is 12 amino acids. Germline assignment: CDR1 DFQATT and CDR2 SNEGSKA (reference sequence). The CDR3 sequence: CSARDLAYEQYF. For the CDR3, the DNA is TGCAGTGCTAGAGATCTGGCCTACGAGCAGTACTTC.

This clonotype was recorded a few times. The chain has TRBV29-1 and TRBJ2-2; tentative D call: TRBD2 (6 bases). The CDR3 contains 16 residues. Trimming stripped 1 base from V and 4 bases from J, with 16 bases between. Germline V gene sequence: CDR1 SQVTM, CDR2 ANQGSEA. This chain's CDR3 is CSVEGAQGGITGELFF. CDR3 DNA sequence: TGCAGCGTTGAAGGTGCTCAGGGAGGAATCACCGGGGAGCTGTTTTTT.

As DNA, the CDR3 is TGTGCCACCACCTCTAGGGGCCTCTCCTACGAGCAGTACTTC. Amino acid sequence: CATTSRGLSYEQYF. The chain employs TRBV2 and TRBJ2-7; a weak D match, TRBD1 (5 bases). CDR3 length equals 14 residues. The ends were cut back, 10 bases at V and 0 bases at J, with 16 bases in the middle. In germline, CDR1 is SNHLY, CDR2 FYNNEI. The variable domain in full, completed from reference TRBV2 and TRBJ2-7, reads EPEVTQTPSHQVTQMGQEVILRCVPISNHLYFYWYRQILGQKVEFLVSFYNNEISEKSEIFDDQFSVERPDGSNFTLKIRSTKLEDSAMYFCATTSRGLSYEQYFGPGTRLTVT.

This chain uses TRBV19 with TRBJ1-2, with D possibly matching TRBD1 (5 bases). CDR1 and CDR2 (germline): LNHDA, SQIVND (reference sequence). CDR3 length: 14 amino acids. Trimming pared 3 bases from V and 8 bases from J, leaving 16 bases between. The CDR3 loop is CASSMGWGIYGYTF. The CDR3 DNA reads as TGTGCCAGTAGTATGGGTTGGGGGATCTACGGCTACACCTTC. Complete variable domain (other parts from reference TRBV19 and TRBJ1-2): DGGITQSPKYLFRKEGQNVTLSCEQNLNHDAMYWYRQDPGQGLRLIYYSQIVNDFQKGDIAEGYSVSREKKESFPLTVTSAQKNPTAFYLCASSMGWGIYGYTFGSGTRLTVV.

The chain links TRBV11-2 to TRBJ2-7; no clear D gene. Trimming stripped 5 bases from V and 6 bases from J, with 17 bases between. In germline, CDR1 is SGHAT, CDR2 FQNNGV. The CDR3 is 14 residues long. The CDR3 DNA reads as TGTGCCAGCAGCCCCCGAAATTTATTCACCGAGCAGTACTTC. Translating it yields CASSPRNLFTEQYF.

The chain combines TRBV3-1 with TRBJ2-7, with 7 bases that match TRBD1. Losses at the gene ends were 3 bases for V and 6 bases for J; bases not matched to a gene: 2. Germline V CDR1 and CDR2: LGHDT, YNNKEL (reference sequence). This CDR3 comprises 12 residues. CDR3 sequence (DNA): TGTGCCAGCAGCCAGACAGGGCTCGAGCAGTACTTC. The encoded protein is CASSQTGLEQYF.

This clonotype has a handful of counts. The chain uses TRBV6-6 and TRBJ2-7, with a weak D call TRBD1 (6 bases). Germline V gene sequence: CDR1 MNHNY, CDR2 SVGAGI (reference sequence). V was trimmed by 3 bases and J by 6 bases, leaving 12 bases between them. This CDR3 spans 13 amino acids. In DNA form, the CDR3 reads TGTGCCAGCAGTTATAGTCAGGGGTTCGAGCAGTACTTC. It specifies CASSYSQGFEQYF.

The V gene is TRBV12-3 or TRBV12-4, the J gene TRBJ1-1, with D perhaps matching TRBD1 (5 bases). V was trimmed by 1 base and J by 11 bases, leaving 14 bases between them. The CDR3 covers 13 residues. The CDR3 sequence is CASSLVGVGRAFF. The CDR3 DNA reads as TGTGCCAGCAGTTTAGTAGGGGTGGGCCGCGCTTTCTTT.

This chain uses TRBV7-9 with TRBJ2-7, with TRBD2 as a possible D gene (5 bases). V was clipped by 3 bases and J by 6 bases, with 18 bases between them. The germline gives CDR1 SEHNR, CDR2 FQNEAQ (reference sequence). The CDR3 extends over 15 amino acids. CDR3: CASSFGSAALSEQYF. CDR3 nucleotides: TGTGCCAGCAGCTTTGGGAGTGCCGCCTTGTCCGAGCAGTACTTC.

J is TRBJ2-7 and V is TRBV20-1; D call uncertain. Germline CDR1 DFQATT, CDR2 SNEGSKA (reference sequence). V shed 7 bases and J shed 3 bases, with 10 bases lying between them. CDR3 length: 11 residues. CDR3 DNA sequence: TGCAGTGTTCCAGACGGCTACGAGCAGTACTTC. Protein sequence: CSVPDGYEQYF.

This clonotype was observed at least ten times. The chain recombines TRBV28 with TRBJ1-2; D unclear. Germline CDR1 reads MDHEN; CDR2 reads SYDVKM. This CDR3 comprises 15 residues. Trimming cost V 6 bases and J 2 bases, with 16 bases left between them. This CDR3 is CASSAGWRGNYGYTF. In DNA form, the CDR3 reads TGTGCCAGCAGCGCGGGATGGAGAGGGAACTATGGCTACACCTTC.

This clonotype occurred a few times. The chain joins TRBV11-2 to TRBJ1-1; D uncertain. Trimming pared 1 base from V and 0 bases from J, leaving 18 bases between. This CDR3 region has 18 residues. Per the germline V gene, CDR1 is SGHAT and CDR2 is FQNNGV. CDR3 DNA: TGTGCCAGCAGCTTAGGGAGGAGGAAATCGCTTGTGAACACTGAAGCTTTCTTT. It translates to CASSLGRRKSLVNTEAFF.

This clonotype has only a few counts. The CDR3 reads CSVGGTSGPNTEAFF. CDR3 in DNA: TGCAGCGTTGGGGGGACATCCGGACCGAACACTGAAGCTTTCTTT. The chain combines TRBV29-1 with TRBJ1-1; D might be TRBD1 (6 bases). Trimming removed 4 bases from V and 1 base from J, with 16 bases in between. There are 15 residues in the CDR3. Germline loops: CDR1 SQVTM, CDR2 ANQGSEA.

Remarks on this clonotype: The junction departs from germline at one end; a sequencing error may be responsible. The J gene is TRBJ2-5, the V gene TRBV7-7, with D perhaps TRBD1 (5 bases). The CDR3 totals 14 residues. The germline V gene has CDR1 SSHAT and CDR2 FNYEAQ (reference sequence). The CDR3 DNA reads TGTGCTAGCAGCTTAGGGGCAGGGAAAGAGACCCAGTACTTC. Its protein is CASSLGAGKETQYF.

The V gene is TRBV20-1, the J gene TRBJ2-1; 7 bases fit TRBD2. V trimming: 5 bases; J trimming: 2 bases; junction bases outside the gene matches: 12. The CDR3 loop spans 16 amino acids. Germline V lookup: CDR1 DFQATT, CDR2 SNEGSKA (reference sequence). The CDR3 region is CSASRGAGATYNEQFF. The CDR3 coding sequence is TGCAGTGCTTCACGGGGTGCGGGAGCAACCTACAATGAGCAGTTCTTC.

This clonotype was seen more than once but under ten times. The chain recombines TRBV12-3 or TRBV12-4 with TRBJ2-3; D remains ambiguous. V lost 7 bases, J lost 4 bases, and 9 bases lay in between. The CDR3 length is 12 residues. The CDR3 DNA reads TGTGCCAGCACTAGACTCGCAGATACGCAGTATTTT. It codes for CASTRLADTQYF.

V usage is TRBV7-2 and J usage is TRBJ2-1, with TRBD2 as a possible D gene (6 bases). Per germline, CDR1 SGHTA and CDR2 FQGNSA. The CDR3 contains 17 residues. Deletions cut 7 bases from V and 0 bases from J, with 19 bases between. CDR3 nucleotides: TGTGCCAGCAAGTCGGGGGTAAAACACCGCTCCTACAATGAGCAGTTCTTC. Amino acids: CASKSGVKHRSYNEQFF. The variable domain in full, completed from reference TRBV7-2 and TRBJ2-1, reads GAGVSQSPSNKVTEKGKDVELRCDPISGHTALYWYRQSLGQGLEFLIYFQGNSAPDKSGLPSDRFSAERTGGSVSTLTIQRTQQEDSAVYLCASKSGVKHRSYNEQFFGPGTRLTVL.

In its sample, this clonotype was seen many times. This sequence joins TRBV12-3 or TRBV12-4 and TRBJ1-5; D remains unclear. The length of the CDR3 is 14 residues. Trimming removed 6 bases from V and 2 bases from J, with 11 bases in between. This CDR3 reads CASSPLGGNQPQHF. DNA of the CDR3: TGTGCCAGCAGCCCTCTCGGAGGCAATCAGCCCCAGCATTTT.

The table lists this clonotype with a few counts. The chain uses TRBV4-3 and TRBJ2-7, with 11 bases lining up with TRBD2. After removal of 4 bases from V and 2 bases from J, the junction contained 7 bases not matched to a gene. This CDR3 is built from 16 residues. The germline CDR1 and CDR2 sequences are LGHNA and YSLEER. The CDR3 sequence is CASSPHQTSGAYEQYF. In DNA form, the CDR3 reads TGCGCCAGCAGCCCCCACCAGACTAGCGGGGCCTACGAGCAGTACTTC.

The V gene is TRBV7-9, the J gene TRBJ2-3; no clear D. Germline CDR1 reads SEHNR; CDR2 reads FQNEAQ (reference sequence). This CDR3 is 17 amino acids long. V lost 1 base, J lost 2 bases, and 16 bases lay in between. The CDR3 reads CASSLGFRTENTDTQYF. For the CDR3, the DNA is TGTGCCAGCAGCTTAGGTTTTAGGACGGAAAACACAGATACGCAGTATTTT. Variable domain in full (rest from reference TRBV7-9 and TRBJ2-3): DTGVSQNPRHKITKRGQNVTFRCDPISEHNRLYWYRQTLGQGPEFLTYFQNEAQLEKSRLLSDRFSAERPKGSFSTLEIQRTEQGDSAMYLCASSLGFRTENTDTQYFGPGTRLTVL.

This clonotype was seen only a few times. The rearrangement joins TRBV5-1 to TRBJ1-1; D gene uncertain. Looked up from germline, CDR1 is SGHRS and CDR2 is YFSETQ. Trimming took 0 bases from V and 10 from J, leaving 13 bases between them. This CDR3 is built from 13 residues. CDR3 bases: TGCGCCAGCAGCTTGGACTCTTATCTGGGAGCTTTCTTT. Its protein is CASSLDSYLGAFF.

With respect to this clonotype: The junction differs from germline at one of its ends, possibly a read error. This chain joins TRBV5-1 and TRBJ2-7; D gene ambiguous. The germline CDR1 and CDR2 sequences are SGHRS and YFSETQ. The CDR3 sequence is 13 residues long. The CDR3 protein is CASGLASKEPQYF. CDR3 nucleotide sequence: TGCGCCAGCGGCTTGGCTTCAAAAGAGCCGCAGTACTTC.

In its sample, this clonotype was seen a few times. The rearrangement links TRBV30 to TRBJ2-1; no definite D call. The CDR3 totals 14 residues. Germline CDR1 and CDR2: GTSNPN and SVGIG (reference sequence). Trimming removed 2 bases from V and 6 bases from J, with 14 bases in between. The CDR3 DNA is TGTGCCTGGAGTAGGACCCCAGAGGCCAATGAGCAGTTCTTC. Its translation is CAWSRTPEANEQFF.

The CDR3 region has the DNA TGTGCCAGCTGGGGACTAGCGGAAATGATCTACAATGAGCAGTTCTTC. This encodes CASWGLAEMIYNEQFF. V usage is TRBV6-1 and J usage is TRBJ2-1; 11 bases match TRBD2. This CDR3 has 16 amino acids. Germline V gene sequence: CDR1 MNHNS, CDR2 SASEGT. V lost 8 bases, J lost 3 bases, and 9 bases stayed unmatched.

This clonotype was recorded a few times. The CDR3 spells CGGLAGSREQYF. The CDR3 DNA reads as TGCGGGGGACTAGCGGGCTCTCGGGAGCAGTACTTC. This rearrangement joins TRBV20-1 to TRBJ2-7; 12 nucleotides agree with TRBD2. Germline loops: CDR1 DFQATT, CDR2 SNEGSKA (reference sequence). The CDR3 is 12 residues long.

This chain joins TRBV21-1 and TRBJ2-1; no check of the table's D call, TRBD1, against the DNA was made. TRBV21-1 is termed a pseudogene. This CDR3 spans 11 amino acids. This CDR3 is CASTKGDRGVF. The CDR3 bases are TGTGCCAGCACCAAAGGGGACAGGGGGGTCTTC.

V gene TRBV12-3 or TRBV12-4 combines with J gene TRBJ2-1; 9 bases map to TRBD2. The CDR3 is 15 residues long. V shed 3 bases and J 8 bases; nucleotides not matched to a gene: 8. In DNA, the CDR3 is TGTGCCAGCAGTTTCTTCGCGGGAGGGCCCCATGAGCAGTTCTTC. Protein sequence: CASSFFAGGPHEQFF.